These 24 T cell receptor beta chains were all obtained from the same sample, sequenced in a study of blood T cell repertoires in COVID-19 (dated by TCRdb to about 2020). The library relied on the immunoSEQ multiplex PCR assay. The clones in this table, taken by TCRdb from immuneACCESS, are in-frame only. Not every clone is retained; where verified, under half of the shortfall comes from an unresolved V gene, and the cause of the rest is unknown. The sample table holds 110,000 to 150,000 clones, of which 86% were seen once. The ten largest account for approximately 8.2% of the sample. Material: peripheral blood. The receptors stem from a woman between 55 and 75 years old with acute or convalescent COVID-19.

V is TRBV14 and J is TRBJ2-2, with D unclear. V was shortened by 1 base and J by 3 bases, with 6 bases between the two germline ends. Germline V gives CDR1 SGHDN, CDR2 FVKESK. The CDR3 runs to 14 residues. The CDR3 spells CASSQGRYTGELFF. The CDR3 DNA reads TGTGCCAGCAGCCAAGGGCGGTACACCGGGGAGCTGTTTTTT.

The chain has TRBV19 and TRBJ2-7; the match to TRBD2 covers 10 bases. This CDR3 region has 16 residues. Per the germline V gene, CDR1 is LNHDA and CDR2 is SQIVND (reference sequence). V lost 1 base and J lost 5; bases outside the gene matches: 8. The CDR3 loop reads CASSIGSGLAGDEQYF. The CDR3 DNA follows: TGTGCCAGTAGTATAGGATCCGGGCTAGCGGGGGACGAGCAGTACTTC.

This rearrangement joins TRBV27 to TRBJ2-5; the match to TRBD2 covers 7 bases. The V gene end was trimmed by 4 bases and the J gene end by 2 bases; junction bases not matched to a gene: 7. The V gene's germline CDR1 is MNHEY and CDR2 SMNVEV (reference sequence). CDR3 length equals 15 residues. The CDR3 protein is CASSWAGGNQETQYF. The CDR3 coding sequence is TGTGCCAGCAGTTGGGCCGGGGGGAATCAAGAGACCCAGTACTTC.

The chain combines TRBV5-1 with TRBJ2-1, with D perhaps TRBD1 (7 bases). V was trimmed by 0 bases and J by 9 bases, leaving 19 bases between them. The germline V gene encodes CDR1 SGHRS and CDR2 YFSETQ. This CDR3 is built from 16 residues. CDR3 region: CASSLAGGTVWSEQFF. For the CDR3, the DNA is TGCGCCAGCAGCTTGGCCGGCGGGACAGTCTGGAGTGAGCAGTTCTTC. The variable domain in full, completed from reference TRBV5-1 and TRBJ2-1, reads KAGVTQTPRYLIKTRGQQVTLSCSPISGHRSVSWYQQTPGQGLQFLFEYFSETQRNKGNFPGRFSGRQFSNSRSEMNVSTLELGDSALYLCASSLAGGTVWSEQFFGPGTRLTVL.

This rearrangement joins TRBV3-1 (or the pseudogene TRBV3-2) to TRBJ2-3; 7 bases align to TRBD2. The CDR3 runs 15 residues. Germline V CDR1 and CDR2: LGHDT, YNNKEL (reference sequence). V trimming: 4 bases; J trimming: 5 bases; junction bases outside the gene matches: 9. The CDR3 DNA reads as TGTGCCAGCAGCCCGCCAGGCGGGGGTAGAGATACGCAGTATTTT. Protein sequence: CASSPPGGGRDTQYF.

The chain recombines TRBV12-3 or TRBV12-4 with TRBJ2-1; tentative D call: TRBD2 (6 bases). The CDR3 is 13 residues long. Between the trimmed V and J ends, which lost 5 bases and 10 bases, there was a span of 15 bases. This CDR3 is CASSRGAEPEQFF. CDR3 sequence (DNA): TGTGCCAGCAGTCGCGGGGCGGAGCCAGAGCAGTTCTTC.

V usage is TRBV19 and J usage is TRBJ1-6; D gene uncertain. Germline V gene lookup returns CDR1 LNHDA and CDR2 SQIVND (reference sequence). The V gene lost 10 bases and the J gene lost 0 bases, with 10 bases spanning the gap. The CDR3 loop spans 14 amino acids. In nucleotides, the CDR3 is TGTGCCACCCGAGGCGGCTCCTATAATTCACCCCTCCACTTT. This codes for CATRGGSYNSPLHF.

V gene TRBV3-1 (or the pseudogene TRBV3-2) combines with J gene TRBJ2-3, with 7 bases lining up with TRBD1. CDR1 is LGHDT and CDR2 is YNNKEL in the germline V gene (reference sequence). CDR3 size: 15 residues. V lost 1 base, J lost 7 bases, and 8 bases stayed unmatched. CDR3 protein: CASSQGAGGGHTQYF. The CDR3 region has the DNA TGTGCCAGCAGCCAAGGGGCAGGGGGTGGGCATACGCAGTATTTT.

J is TRBJ1-1 and V is TRBV9; 9 nucleotides match TRBD1. Trimming at V came to 0 bases and at J to 6 bases, leaving 9 bases not matched to a gene. The CDR3 covers 16 residues. The germline V gene has CDR1 SGDLS and CDR2 YYNGEE. CDR3 coding DNA: TGTGCCAGCAGCGTAGTGGCATGGGGACAGGGAGCTGAAGCTTTCTTT. Translation: CASSVVAWGQGAEAFF.

V and J are TRBV6-5 and TRBJ2-1; TRBD2 might be the D (6 bases). The germline gives CDR1 MNHEY, CDR2 SVGAGI. V lost 2 bases to trimming and J lost 0 bases, with 11 bases between them. CDR3 length: 16 amino acids. CDR3 sequence (DNA): TGTGCCAGCAGTTACACCTTCGGGGGCTCCTACAATGAGCAGTTCTTC. It yields the protein CASSYTFGGSYNEQFF.

This clone was found once. The chain couples TRBV14 to TRBJ2-3; 8 nucleotides align to TRBD2. CDR1 is SGHDN and CDR2 is FVKESK in the germline V gene. CDR3 size: 16 residues. Trimming took 4 bases from V and 2 from J; bases not matched to a gene: 8. The CDR3 DNA is TGTGCCAGCAGCCGACATCGCGGGGGGAACACAGATACGCAGTATTTT. Amino acid sequence: CASSRHRGGNTDTQYF.

The chain carries TRBV19 and TRBJ1-3; 9 bases fit TRBD1. The J segment lost 3 bases and the V segment lost 8 bases, leaving 5 bases of the junction unmatched. Germline V lookup: CDR1 LNHDA, CDR2 SQIVND (reference sequence). The CDR3 has 14 amino acids. CDR3 in DNA: TGTGCCAGTCGGAAGGACAGGGGTGGAAACACCATATATTTT. It translates to CASRKDRGGNTIYF.

The chain combines TRBV6-6 with TRBJ2-7, with no clear D. V was pared by 2 bases and J by 1 base, with 6 bases between. Germline V gene data show CDR1 as MNHNY and CDR2 as SVGAGI (reference sequence). The CDR3 is 13 amino acids. CDR3 in amino acids: CASSYGTSYEQYF. CDR3 DNA sequence: TGTGCCAGCAGTTACGGCACGTCCTACGAGCAGTACTTC.

In its sample, this clone was seen once. The chain links TRBV19 to TRBJ2-1; a possible D gene is TRBD1 (6 bases). CDR1 and CDR2 (germline): LNHDA, SQIVND (reference sequence). The CDR3 length is 14 residues. Trimming took off 6 bases at V and 10 bases at J, with 19 bases between the two ends. DNA for the CDR3: TGTGCCAGTAGCTTCTCGTCCGCCAGGGGCGAGCAGTTCTTC. This codes for CASSFSSARGEQFF. The variable domain in full, with the rest retrieved from reference TRBV19 and TRBJ2-1, is DGGITQSPKYLFRKEGQNVTLSCEQNLNHDAMYWYRQDPGQGLRLIYYSQIVNDFQKGDIAEGYSVSREKKESFPLTVTSAQKNPTAFYLCASSFSSARGEQFFGPGTRLTVL.

V gene TRBV6-4 combines with J gene TRBJ2-7; D unclear. The germline gives CDR1 MRHNA, CDR2 SNTAGT. Trimming cost V 5 bases and J 2 bases, with 10 bases left between them. The CDR3 spans 13 residues. In nucleotides, the CDR3 is TGTGCCAGCAGTCCCATTTCGGCCTACGAGCAGTACTTC. Protein: CASSPISAYEQYF.

The rearrangement joins TRBV7-9 to TRBJ2-7; D is ambiguous. The germline CDR1 and CDR2 sequences are SEHNR and FQNEAQ (reference sequence). The germline V and J ends were trimmed by 2 bases and 2 bases, with 7 bases remaining between them. The CDR3 is 13 residues long. CDR3 sequence reads: CASSLYSPYEQYF. DNA of the CDR3: TGTGCCAGCAGCTTATACAGTCCCTACGAGCAGTACTTC.

This chain joins TRBV9 and TRBJ2-2, with D maybe TRBD1 (6 bases). The CDR3 totals 15 residues. In germline, CDR1 is SGDLS, CDR2 YYNGEE. Between the trimmed V and J ends, which lost 4 bases and 4 bases, there was a span of 14 bases. The CDR3, as DNA: TGTGCCAGCAGCCCCCGGACAGTATTCACCGGGGAGCTGTTTTTT. The encoded protein is CASSPRTVFTGELFF. Supplemented by reference TRBV9 and TRBJ2-2, the full variable domain reads DSGVTQTPKHLITATGQRVTLRCSPRSGDLSVYWYQQSLDQGLQFLIQYYNGEERAKGNILERFSAQQFPDLHSELNLSSLELGDSALYFCASSPRTVFTGELFFGEGSRLTVL.

V is TRBV19 and J is TRBJ2-1; TRBD2 agrees at 8 bases. CDR1 is LNHDA, CDR2 SQIVND, per germline (reference sequence). The CDR3 contains 14 residues. V trimming: 5 bases; J trimming: 10 bases; junction bases outside the gene matches: 10. The CDR3 region is CASSRAGGAREQFF. The CDR3 coding sequence is TGTGCCAGTAGTCGGGCCGGGGGGGCCAGGGAGCAGTTCTTC.

This clone was seen once. The chain carries TRBV30 and TRBJ1-2; D call uncertain. V shed 4 bases and J shed 5 bases, with 11 bases lying between them. This CDR3 spans 12 amino acids. The germline gives CDR1 GTSNPN, CDR2 SVGIG (reference sequence). The CDR3 DNA reads as TGTGCCTGGATCCGGACTGATTATGGCTACACCTTC. Translating it yields CAWIRTDYGYTF.

This chain connects TRBV9 to TRBJ2-1; 8 nucleotides match TRBD1. Trimming at V came to 2 bases and at J to 7 bases, leaving 5 bases not matched to a gene. This CDR3 has 14 amino acids. The germline CDR1 and CDR2 sequences are SGDLS and YYNGEE. CDR3 sequence reads: CASSVLTGGNEQFF. CDR3 DNA: TGTGCCAGCAGCGTTCTAACAGGGGGTAATGAGCAGTTCTTC.

V usage is TRBV3-1 (or the pseudogene TRBV3-2) and J usage is TRBJ2-1, with a tentative D call TRBD2 (6 bases). This CDR3 is 14 amino acids long. The germline V gene encodes CDR1 LGHDT and CDR2 YNNKEL (reference sequence). Trimming cost V 4 bases and J 9 bases, with 16 bases left between them. In DNA form, the CDR3 reads TGTGCCAGCAGCCTCGAGCGGGCCGGGGGTGAGCAGTTCTTC. Its protein product is CASSLERAGGEQFF.

The chain carries TRBV20-1 and TRBJ1-2; D gene unclear. The CDR3 runs to 10 residues. Trimming stripped 5 bases from V and 4 bases from J, with 5 bases between. CDR1 and CDR2 (germline): DFQATT, SNEGSKA (reference sequence). The CDR3 DNA is TGCAGTGCTCCAGTCTATGGCTACACCTTC. Translated, it gives CSAPVYGYTF.

The J gene is TRBJ1-1, the V gene TRBV2; TRBD1 matches 9 bases. The CDR3 has 13 amino acids. With 9 bases clipped from V and 2 bases from J, the junction kept 4 bases outside the gene matches. Germline loops: CDR1 SNHLY, CDR2 FYNNEI. The CDR3 reads CASTGGANTEAFF. CDR3 sequence (DNA): TGTGCCAGTACAGGGGGCGCCAACACTGAAGCTTTCTTT.

This clone has more than one count but fewer than ten. The chain couples TRBV7-6 to TRBJ1-4; tentative D call: TRBD1 (6 bases). Germline loops: CDR1 SGHVS, CDR2 FNYEAQ. Trimming pared 0 bases from V and 5 bases from J, leaving 10 bases between. The CDR3 loop spans 15 amino acids. As DNA, the CDR3 is TGTGCCAGCAGCTTAGCGGGGGCTAGGAATGAAAAACTGTTTTTT. This gives the protein CASSLAGARNEKLFF.